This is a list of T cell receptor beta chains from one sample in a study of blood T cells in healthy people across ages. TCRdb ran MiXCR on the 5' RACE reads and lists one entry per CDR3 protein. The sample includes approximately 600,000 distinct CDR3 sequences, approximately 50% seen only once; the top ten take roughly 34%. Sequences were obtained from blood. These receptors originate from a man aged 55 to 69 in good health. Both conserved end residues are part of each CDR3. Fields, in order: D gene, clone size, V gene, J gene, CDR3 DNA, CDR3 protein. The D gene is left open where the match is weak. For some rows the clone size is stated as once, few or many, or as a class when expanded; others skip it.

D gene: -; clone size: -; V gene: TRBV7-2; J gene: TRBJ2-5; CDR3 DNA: TGTGCCAGCAGCGCAGCAGGAATAGCGGCTCCGCCAAGAGGGGCCCAGTACTTC; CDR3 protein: CASSAAGIAAPPRGAQYF
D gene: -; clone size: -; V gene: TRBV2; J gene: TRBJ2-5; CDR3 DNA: TGTGCCAGCATTTCCTCGGGGAGGGGGCTGGAGACCCAGTACTTC; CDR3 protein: CASISSGRGLETQYF
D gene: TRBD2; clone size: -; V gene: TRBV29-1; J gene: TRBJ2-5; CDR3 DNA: TGCAGCGTTTTGTTTGCGGGGGGGTTAGAGACCCAGTACTTC; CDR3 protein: CSVLFAGGLETQYF
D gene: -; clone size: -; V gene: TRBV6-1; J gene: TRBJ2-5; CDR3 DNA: TGTGCCAGCAGTGCCCACTTACAGGGACAAGAGACCCAGTACTTC; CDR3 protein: CASSAHLQGQETQYF
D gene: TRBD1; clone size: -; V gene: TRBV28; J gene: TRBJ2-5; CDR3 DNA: TGTGCCAGCACCACATCGACAGGGTGGTTTAGACAGTACTTC; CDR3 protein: CASTTSTGWFRQYF
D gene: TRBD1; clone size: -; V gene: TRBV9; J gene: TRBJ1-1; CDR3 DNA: TGTGCCAGCAGCGGGACAGGGGCTGAAGCTTTCTTT; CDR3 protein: CASSGTGAEAFF
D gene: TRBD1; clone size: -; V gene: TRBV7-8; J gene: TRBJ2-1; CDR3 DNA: TGTGCCAGCAGCTTAGGATGGGGGACAGGGGCTTCCAATGAGCAGTTCTTC; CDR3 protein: CASSLGWGTGASNEQFF
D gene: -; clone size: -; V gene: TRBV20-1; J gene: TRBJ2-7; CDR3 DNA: TGCAGTGCTACAGGTTCCTTCTCCTACGAGCAGTACTTC; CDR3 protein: CSATGSFSYEQYF
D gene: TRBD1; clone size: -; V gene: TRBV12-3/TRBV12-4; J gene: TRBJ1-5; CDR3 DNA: TGTGCCAGTCGACAGGGGGCCCAACAGCCCCAGCATTTT; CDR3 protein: CASRQGAQQPQHF
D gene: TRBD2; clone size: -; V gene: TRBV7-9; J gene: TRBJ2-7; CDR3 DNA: TGTGCCAGCAGCTTAGCGGGAGGGGTCAACGAGCAGTACTTC; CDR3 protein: CASSLAGGVNEQYF
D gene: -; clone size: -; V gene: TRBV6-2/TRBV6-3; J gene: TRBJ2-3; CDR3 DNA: TGTGCCACCGCTCGGGTCGGGGGCACAGATACGCAGTATTTT; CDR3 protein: CATARVGGTDTQYF
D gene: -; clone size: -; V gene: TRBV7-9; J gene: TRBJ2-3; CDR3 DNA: TGTGCCAGCAGCTTGGCGGAACCCAGCACAGATACGCAGTATTTT; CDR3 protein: CASSLAEPSTDTQYF
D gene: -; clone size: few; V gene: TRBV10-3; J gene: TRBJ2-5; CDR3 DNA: TGTGCCACCCGGAGGGACGTACAAGAGACCCAGTACTTC; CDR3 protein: CATRRDVQETQYF
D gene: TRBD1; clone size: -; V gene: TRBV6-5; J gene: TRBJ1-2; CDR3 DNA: TGTGCCAGCAGCCCCAGCTGGGGACAGGGTACCTATGGCTACACCTTC; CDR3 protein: CASSPSWGQGTYGYTF
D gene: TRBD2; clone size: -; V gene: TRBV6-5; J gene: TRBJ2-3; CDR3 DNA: TGTGCCAGCAGTTATCGTCCGGGACTAACCTCTGGCACAGATACGCAGTATTTT; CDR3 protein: CASSYRPGLTSGTDTQYF
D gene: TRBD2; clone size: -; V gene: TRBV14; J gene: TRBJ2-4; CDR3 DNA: TGTGCCAGCAGCCCCCTTGGCGGGGGGCCTGGAAACATTCAGTACTTC; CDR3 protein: CASSPLGGGPGNIQYF
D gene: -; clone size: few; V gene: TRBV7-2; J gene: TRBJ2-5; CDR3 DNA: TGTGCCAGCAGCTCCAGGACTACCCCAAGGGGGACCCAGTACTTC; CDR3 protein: CASSSRTTPRGTQYF
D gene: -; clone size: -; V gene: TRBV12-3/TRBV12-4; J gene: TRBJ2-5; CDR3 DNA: TGTGCCAGCAGCTCCGACAGAACACAAGAGACCCTGTACTTC; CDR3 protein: CASSSDRTQETLYF
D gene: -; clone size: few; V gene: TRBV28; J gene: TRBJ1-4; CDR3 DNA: TGTGCCAGCAGTTTACCAGGGCTCATGCTGTTTTTT; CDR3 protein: CASSLPGLMLFF
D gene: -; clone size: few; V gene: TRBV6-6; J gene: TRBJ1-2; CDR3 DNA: TGTGCCAGCAGTTCCCAGGACAGCTATGGCTACACCTTC; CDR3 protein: CASSSQDSYGYTF
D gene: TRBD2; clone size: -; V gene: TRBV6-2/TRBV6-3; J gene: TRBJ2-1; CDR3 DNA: TGTGCCAGCTGCGCGGGGGTCGGCGAGACCCAGTTCTTC; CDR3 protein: CASCAGVGETQFF
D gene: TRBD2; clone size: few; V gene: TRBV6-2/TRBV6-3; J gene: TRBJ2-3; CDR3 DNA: TGTGCCAGCAGTTACTCGACGGGAGGTCTAACAGATACGCAGTATTTT; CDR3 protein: CASSYSTGGLTDTQYF
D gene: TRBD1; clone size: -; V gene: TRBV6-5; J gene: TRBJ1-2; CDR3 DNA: TGTGCCAGCAGACCATTCCAGGGGGTCTATGGCTACACCTTC; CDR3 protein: CASRPFQGVYGYTF
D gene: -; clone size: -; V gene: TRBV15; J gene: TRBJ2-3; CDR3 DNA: TGTGCCACCAGCGCCCGCCAGGGAATTTCTGATACGCAGTATTTT; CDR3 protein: CATSARQGISDTQYF
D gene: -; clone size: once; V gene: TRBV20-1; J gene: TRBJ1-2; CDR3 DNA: TGCAGTGCTAGCCATACCGGGCCCCTAGACGGCTACACCTTC; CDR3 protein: CSASHTGPLDGYTF
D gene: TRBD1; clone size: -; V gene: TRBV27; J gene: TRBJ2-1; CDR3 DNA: TGTGCCAGCAGCCCAATCGGACAGACAGGGTCTGAGCAGTTCTTC; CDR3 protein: CASSPIGQTGSEQFF
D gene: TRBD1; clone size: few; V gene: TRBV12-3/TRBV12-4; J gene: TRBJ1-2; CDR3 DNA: TGTGCCAGCAGTTTAGCAGGGGGCAGCCATGGCTACACCTTC; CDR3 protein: CASSLAGGSHGYTF
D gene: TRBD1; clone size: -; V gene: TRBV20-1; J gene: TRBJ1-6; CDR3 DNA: TGCAGTGCTAGGACAGGGGACAATTCACCCCTCCACTTT; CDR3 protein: CSARTGDNSPLHF
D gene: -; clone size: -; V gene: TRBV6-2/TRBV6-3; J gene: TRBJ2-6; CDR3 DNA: TGTGCCAGCAGTTACCCTAGACGGAGCTCTGGGGCCAACGTCCTGACTTTC; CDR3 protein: CASSYPRRSSGANVLTF
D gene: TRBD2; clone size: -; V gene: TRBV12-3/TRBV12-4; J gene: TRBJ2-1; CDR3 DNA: TGTGCCAGCAGTCTCCGAAGCGGGAGACCGAATGAGCAGTTCTTC; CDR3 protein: CASSLRSGRPNEQFF
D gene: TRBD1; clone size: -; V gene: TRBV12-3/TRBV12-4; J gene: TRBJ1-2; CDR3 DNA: TGTGCCAGCAGTTCGAGGGGGCGCGGGGGCCATGGTTACACCTTC; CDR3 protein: CASSSRGRGGHGYTF
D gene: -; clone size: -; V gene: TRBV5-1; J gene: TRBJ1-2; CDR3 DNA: TGCGCCAGCAGCTTGGAGCAGGGCCCCTATGGCTACACCTTC; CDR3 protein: CASSLEQGPYGYTF
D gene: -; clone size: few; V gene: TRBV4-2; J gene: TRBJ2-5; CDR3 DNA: TGTGCCAGCAGCCAAGGACCTAGCAGGGAGACCCAGTACTTC; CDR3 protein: CASSQGPSRETQYF
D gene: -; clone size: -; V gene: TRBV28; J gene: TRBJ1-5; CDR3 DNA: TGTGCCAGCAAACCAATGGGGGGGCAAGGTAATCAGCCCCAGCATTTT; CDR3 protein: CASKPMGGQGNQPQHF
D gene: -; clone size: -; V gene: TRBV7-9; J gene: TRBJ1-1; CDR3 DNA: TGTGCCAGCAGCTTAGGGGAAGGGGCAAAAGCTTTCTTT; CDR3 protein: CASSLGEGAKAFF
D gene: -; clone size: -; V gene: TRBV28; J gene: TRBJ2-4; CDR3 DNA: TGTGCCAGCAGCGGAGGGGGGGGAATAGCCAAAAACATTCAGTACTTC; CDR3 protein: CASSGGGGIAKNIQYF
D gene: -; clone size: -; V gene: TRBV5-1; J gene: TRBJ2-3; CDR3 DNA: TGCGCCAGCAGCTTGGGGGTCCAGGCAAGCACAGATACGCAGTATTTT; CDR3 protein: CASSLGVQASTDTQYF
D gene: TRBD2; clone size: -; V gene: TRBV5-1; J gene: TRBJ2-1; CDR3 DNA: TGCGCCAGCAGCTTTAGCGGGGGAGCCCCCTACAATGAGCAGTTCTTC; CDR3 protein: CASSFSGGAPYNEQFF
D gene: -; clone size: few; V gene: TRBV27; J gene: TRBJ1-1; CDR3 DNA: TGTGCCAGCAGTATCCGGACCCAGAACACTGAAGCTTTCTTT; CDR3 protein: CASSIRTQNTEAFF
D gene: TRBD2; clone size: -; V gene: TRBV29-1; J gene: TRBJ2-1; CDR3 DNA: TGCAGCGTGACTAGCGGGGAATACAATGAGCAGTTCTTC; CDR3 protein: CSVTSGEYNEQFF
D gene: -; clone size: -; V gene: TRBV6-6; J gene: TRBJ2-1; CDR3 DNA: TGTGCCAGCGGTGCGGATGCGTACGCATTTGAGCAGTTCTTC; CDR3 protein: CASGADAYAFEQFF
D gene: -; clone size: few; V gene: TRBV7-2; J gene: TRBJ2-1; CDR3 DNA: TGTGCCAGCAGCTCGGGAGTTTACAATGAGCAGTTCTTC; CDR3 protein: CASSSGVYNEQFF
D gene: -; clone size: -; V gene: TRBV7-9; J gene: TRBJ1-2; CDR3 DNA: TGTGCCAGCAGCATTTTGGGACCTCACTATGGCTACACCTTC; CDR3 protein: CASSILGPHYGYTF
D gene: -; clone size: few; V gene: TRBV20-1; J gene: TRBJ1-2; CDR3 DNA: TGCAGTGCTAGAGATCCGAAGGACAGCTCTAACTATGGCTACACCTTC; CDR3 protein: CSARDPKDSSNYGYTF
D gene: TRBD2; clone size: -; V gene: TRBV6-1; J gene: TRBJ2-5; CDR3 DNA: TGTGCCAGCAGTACCGGGACTAGCGGGTCTAATGAGCAGTACTTC; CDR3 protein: CASSTGTSGSNEQYF
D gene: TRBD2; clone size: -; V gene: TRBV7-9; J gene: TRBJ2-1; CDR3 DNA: TGTGCCAGCAGCCCCCGGGGGGGGGCCTACAATGAGCAGTTCTTC; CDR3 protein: CASSPRGGAYNEQFF
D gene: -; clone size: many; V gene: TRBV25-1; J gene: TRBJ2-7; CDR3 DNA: TGTGCCAGCAGAAGGGGGACCTCCTACGAGCAGTACTTC; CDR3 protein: CASRRGTSYEQYF
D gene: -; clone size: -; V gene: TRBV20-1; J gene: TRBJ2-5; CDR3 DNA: TGCAGTGCACCAACAGGTCGGGAGACCCAGTACTTC; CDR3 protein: CSAPTGRETQYF
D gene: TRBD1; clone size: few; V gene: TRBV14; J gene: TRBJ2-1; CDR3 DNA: TGTGCCAGCAGCCGAGGGGGCCAGTCCTACAATGAGCAGTTCTTC; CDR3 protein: CASSRGGQSYNEQFF
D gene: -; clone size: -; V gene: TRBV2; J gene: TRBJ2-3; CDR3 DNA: TGTGCCAGCAGTGCTCAGGGGACAGATACGCAGTATTTT; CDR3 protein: CASSAQGTDTQYF
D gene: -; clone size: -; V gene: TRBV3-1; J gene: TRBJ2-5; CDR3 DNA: TGTGCCAGCAGAAGGGTTCGCTCGGAAGAGACCCAGTACTTC; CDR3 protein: CASRRVRSEETQYF
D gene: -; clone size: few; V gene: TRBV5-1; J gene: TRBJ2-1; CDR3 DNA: TGCGCCAGCAGCTTGGTGCCCGCGGCAACAGGGATCAATGAGCAGTTCTTC; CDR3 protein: CASSLVPAATGINEQFF
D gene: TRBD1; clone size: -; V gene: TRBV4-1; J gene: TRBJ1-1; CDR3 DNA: TGCGCCAGCAGCCAGGAACGACAGGGCCGGGGAGCTTTCTTT; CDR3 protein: CASSQERQGRGAFF
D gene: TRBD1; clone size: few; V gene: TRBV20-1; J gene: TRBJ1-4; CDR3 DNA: TGCAGGGCTACAGGCGACAGGGCGAGCGAAAAACTGTTTTTT; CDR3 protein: CRATGDRASEKLFF
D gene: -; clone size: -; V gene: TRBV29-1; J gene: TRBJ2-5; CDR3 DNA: TGCAGCTCCATGATAGGGGGGGAGGGGACCCAGTACTTC; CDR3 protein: CSSMIGGEGTQYF
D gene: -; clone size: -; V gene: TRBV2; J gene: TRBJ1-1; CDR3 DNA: TGTGCCAGTAGGAGGGGCGGCACTGAAGCTTTCTTT; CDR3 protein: CASRRGGTEAFF
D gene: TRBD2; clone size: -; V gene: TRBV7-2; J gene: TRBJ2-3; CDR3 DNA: TGTGCCAGCAGCACCCGACTAGCGGGCGATAGCACAGATACGCAGTATTTT; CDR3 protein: CASSTRLAGDSTDTQYF
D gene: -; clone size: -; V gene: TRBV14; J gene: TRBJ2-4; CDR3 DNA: TGTGCCAGCAGCGATTCGGTGGACATTCAGTACTTC; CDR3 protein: CASSDSVDIQYF
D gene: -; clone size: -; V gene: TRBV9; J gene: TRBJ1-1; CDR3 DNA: TGTGCCAGCAGCGCGAGCATGAACACTGAAGCTTTCTTT; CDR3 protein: CASSASMNTEAFF